A selection of T cell receptor beta chains follows, all from one sample in a study of cytomegalovirus exposure and HLA in healthy donors. The repertoire was sequenced with immunoSEQ multiplex PCR; TCRdb's copy has only in-frame clones and lacks some. This table holds around 96,000 clones, 64% found once. Material: PBMCs. Receptors originate from a man in his sixties in good health and CMV-seronegative. Each CDR3 is given with its conserved first and last residue.

v_gene: TRBV5-1; CDR3aa: CASSRTGRIYEQYF
v_gene: TRBV4-1; CDR3aa: CASSQNRGGNTEAFF
v_gene: TRBV6-1; CDR3aa: CASSPVDYEQYF
v_gene: TRBV4-2; CDR3aa: CASSQVSGSTDAQYF
v_gene: TRBV6-1; CDR3aa: CASRAEPGSIYGYTF
v_gene: TRBV2; CDR3aa: CASSQSRSSPLHF
v_gene: TRBV7-8; CDR3aa: CASRRQGTYEQYF
v_gene: TRBV5-1; CDR3aa: CASSSMTSGRADTQYF
v_gene: TRBV19; CDR3aa: CASSPEQALYNSPLHF
v_gene: TRBV5-1; CDR3aa: CASSYEPGGTDTQYF
v_gene: TRBV15; CDR3aa: CATSRTGQAYGYTF
v_gene: TRBV5-1; CDR3aa: CASSLAAAPYGYTF
v_gene: TRBV11-2; CDR3aa: CASSFTGSTYEQYF
v_gene: TRBV5-1; CDR3aa: CASSTETGGGYTF
v_gene: TRBV28; CDR3aa: CASSFRLRGNQPQHF
v_gene: TRBV5-6; CDR3aa: CASSLVQGNSPLHF
v_gene: TRBV5-6; CDR3aa: CASSSDRGNYGYTF
v_gene: TRBV6-5; CDR3aa: CASSYARGTGELFF
v_gene: TRBV6-6; CDR3aa: CASSYDGQMEAFF
v_gene: TRBV19; CDR3aa: CASSRPDRDEQFF
v_gene: TRBV10-2; CDR3aa: CASMLNRRKNANTGELFF
v_gene: TRBV7-2; CDR3aa: CASSLQRGGVAFF
v_gene: TRBV14; CDR3aa: CASSQELAGVGELFF
v_gene: TRBV6-5; CDR3aa: CASRTDRDYGYTF
v_gene: TRBV7-9; CDR3aa: CASSSPTPDRNNEKLFF
v_gene: TRBV5-6; CDR3aa: CASSGREGNNSPLHF
v_gene: TRBV11-2; CDR3aa: CASSNYIYEQYF
v_gene: TRBV7-9; CDR3aa: CASSFGREVTEAFF
v_gene: TRBV4-1; CDR3aa: CASSQTGTGGNSPLHF
v_gene: TRBV6-6; CDR3aa: CASNPYPGRGNYGYTF
v_gene: TRBV15; CDR3aa: CATSRGDRLLHF
v_gene: TRBV6-1; CDR3aa: CASSRTSGVEQYF
v_gene: TRBV4-1; CDR3aa: CASSQVAREGGEQFF
v_gene: TRBV15; CDR3aa: CATSRDGGGSNQPQHF
v_gene: TRBV5-4; CDR3aa: CASSLPGQGRLGYTF
v_gene: TRBV5-1; CDR3aa: CASSADTNYQETQYF
v_gene: TRBV27; CDR3aa: CASSFSSMTATGELFF
v_gene: TRBV7-9; CDR3aa: CSSSSKGDRVNYGYTF
v_gene: TRBV5-4; CDR3aa: CASSSSGRFNEQYF
v_gene: TRBV4-1; CDR3aa: CASSQDAGVDEQFF
v_gene: TRBV6-1; CDR3aa: CASSEVLAGSYEQYF
v_gene: TRBV19; CDR3aa: CASSPLPGQGAGNEQFF
v_gene: TRBV30; CDR3aa: CAWGVAGNYNEQFF
v_gene: TRBV18; CDR3aa: CASSPPGGGATDTQYF
v_gene: TRBV10-3; CDR3aa: CAISESMGRGAYEQYF
v_gene: TRBV10-3; CDR3aa: CATFSGRNYEQYF
v_gene: TRBV2; CDR3aa: CASSGSGNGYTF
v_gene: TRBV27; CDR3aa: CASSSSGGLETQYF
v_gene: TRBV19; CDR3aa: CASSKRQDNGYNSPLHF
v_gene: TRBV30; CDR3aa: CAWSTPGTTSYEQYF
v_gene: TRBV5-4; CDR3aa: CASSHDKAPASEQFF
v_gene: TRBV25-1; CDR3aa: CASSEYVSWQPQHF